These T cell receptor beta chains were read from a single sample in a study of blood T cells in healthy people across ages. In TCRdb, the 5' RACE reads were re-called with MiXCR into one record per CDR3 protein. The table records roughly 700,000 distinct CDR3 sequences, 25% of them present only once. These data were also filed under a second study, of T cells of mothers and their children.

Material: blood. The receptors derive from a boy under 18 in good health. CDR3s include the opening cysteine and the closing phenylalanine or tryptophan. D genes are given only for firm matches. Rows may omit the clone size; those that give it use once, few, many or a size class.

size,D,V,J,CDR3,DNA
.,TRBD1,TRBV5-1,TRBJ2-1,CASSLASRQGVNEQFF,TGCGCCAGCAGCTTGGCCAGTCGGCAGGGGGTCAATGAGCAGTTCTTC
.,.,TRBV6-5,TRBJ2-1,CASIAAGDAEQFF,TGTGCCAGCATTGCGGCAGGGGATGCTGAGCAGTTCTTC
.,TRBD2,TRBV20-1,TRBJ2-1,CSAPSRGSTDEQFF,TGCAGTGCTCCCAGTCGCGGGAGTACGGATGAGCAGTTCTTC
.,TRBD1,TRBV5-1,TRBJ2-5,CASNSGRTGGTETQYF,TGCGCCAGCAACTCTGGACGGACAGGGGGCACAGAGACCCAGTACTTC
.,TRBD1,TRBV19,TRBJ1-1,CASRVWTGGYTEAFF,TGTGCCAGTAGAGTTTGGACAGGGGGCTACACTGAAGCTTTCTTT
.,TRBD2,TRBV10-3,TRBJ2-7,CAISDLSGKKPYEQYF,TGTGCCATCAGTGATCTTAGCGGGAAGAAGCCCTACGAGCAGTACTTC
.,.,TRBV14,TRBJ1-3,CASSQGWAFGNTIYF,TGTGCCAGCAGCCAAGGCTGGGCTTTTGGAAACACCATATATTTT
few,TRBD1,TRBV5-1,TRBJ1-2,CASGLGGTGKGYTF,TGCGCCAGCGGCTTGGGCGGGACAGGAAAAGGCTACACCTTC
.,.,TRBV6-6,TRBJ2-4,CASSLPRLAKNIQYF,TGTGCCAGCAGCCTACCGCGATTAGCCAAAAACATTCAGTACTTC
few,TRBD1,TRBV2,TRBJ2-4,CASRDRAKNIQYF,TGTGCCAGCAGGGACAGGGCTAAAAACATTCAGTACTTC
.,TRBD2,TRBV7-9,TRBJ2-3,CASSLDREIAGADTQYF,TGTGCCAGCAGCTTAGACCGGGAAATAGCGGGGGCAGATACGCAGTATTTT
few,.,TRBV3-1,TRBJ2-5,CASSQKASSGTQYF,TGTGCCAGCAGCCAAAAGGCTAGTTCGGGGACCCAGTACTTC
few,TRBD1,TRBV20-1,TRBJ1-3,CSAWDRRYSGNTIYF,TGCAGTGCTTGGGACAGGAGATACTCTGGAAACACCATATATTTT
.,.,TRBV11-1,TRBJ1-1,CASSPRTSAHTEAFF,TGTGCCAGCAGCCCCCGGACGAGCGCCCACACTGAAGCTTTCTTT
once,TRBD2,TRBV12-3/TRBV12-4,TRBJ2-3,CASSLTSEDTQYF,TGTGCCAGCAGTTTGACTAGCGAAGATACGCAGTATTTT
.,.,TRBV7-2,TRBJ2-1,CASSQRPGGEQFF,TGTGCCAGCAGCCAGAGGCCAGGCGGCGAGCAGTTCTTC
.,.,TRBV10-2,TRBJ1-6,CASSARDPYNSPLHF,TGCGCCAGCAGTGCGAGGGACCCCTATAATTCACCCCTCCACTTT
.,TRBD1,TRBV10-1,TRBJ2-4,CASSAGQGSSSIQYF,TGCGCCAGCAGTGCCGGACAGGGGTCAAGTAGCATTCAGTACTTC
.,TRBD1,TRBV6-1,TRBJ1-4,CASRRTGGKEKLFF,TGTGCCAGCAGGCGGACAGGGGGCAAGGAAAAACTGTTTTTT
few,.,TRBV10-2,TRBJ2-7,CASSRGREASYEQYF,TGCGCCAGCAGTAGGGGGAGGGAGGCCTCCTACGAGCAGTACTTC
.,TRBD2,TRBV7-9,TRBJ2-7,CAILIGTSGYEQYF,TGTGCCATCTTGATAGGGACTAGCGGATACGAGCAGTACTTC
few,.,TRBV11-2,TRBJ2-5,CASSLNVLGSGETQYF,TGTGCCAGCAGCTTAAATGTTCTAGGTTCGGGAGAGACCCAGTACTTC
many,TRBD2,TRBV20-1,TRBJ2-5,CSARYGTSGGRETQYF,TGCAGTGCTAGATACGGGACTAGCGGGGGGAGGGAGACCCAGTACTTC
few,.,TRBV6-5,TRBJ2-7,CASSTSAWVVNYEQYF,TGTGCCAGCAGTACTTCAGCCTGGGTCGTCAACTACGAGCAGTACTTC
many,.,TRBV14,TRBJ2-1,CASSQVRGNEQFF,TGTGCCAGCAGCCAAGTGAGAGGCAATGAGCAGTTCTTC
.,TRBD1,TRBV27,TRBJ2-1,CASSLFSGTANEQFF,TGTGCCAGCAGTTTATTTTCCGGGACAGCCAATGAGCAGTTCTTC
.,TRBD2,TRBV20-1,TRBJ2-5,CSAGGTSGLETQYF,TGCAGTGCTGGTGGGACTAGCGGGTTAGAGACCCAGTACTTC
.,.,TRBV20-1,TRBJ1-5,CSARDDYAGNQPQHF,TGCAGTGCTAGAGATGATTACGCTGGCAATCAGCCCCAGCATTTT
.,.,TRBV5-5,TRBJ2-5,CASSETPDARGETQYF,TGTGCCAGCAGCGAGACCCCGGACGCTCGGGGAGAGACCCAGTACTTC
.,.,TRBV21-1,TRBJ2-5,CASSKGKGTGGFPQETQYF,TGTGCCAGCAGCAAAGGAAAGGGGACAGGGGGATTTCCCCAAGAGACCCAGTACTTC
.,.,TRBV5-5,TRBJ2-7,CASSEGEGNYEQYF,TGTGCCAGCAGCGAGGGTGAGGGGAACTACGAGCAGTACTTC
few,TRBD1,TRBV18,TRBJ1-4,CASSPPKTGREKLFF,TGTGCCAGCTCACCACCGAAGACAGGGAGGGAAAAACTGTTTTTT
.,.,TRBV6-2/TRBV6-3,TRBJ2-7,CASRENSKGEQYF,TGTGCCAGCCGAGAGAACTCAAAGGGCGAGCAGTACTTC
few,TRBD1,TRBV4-2,TRBJ2-3,CASSQRQGYADTQYF,TGTGCCAGCAGCCAACGACAGGGGTACGCAGATACGCAGTATTTT
.,.,TRBV7-6,TRBJ2-7,CASSLGGGGNEQYF,TGTGCCAGCAGCTTAGGAGGGGGAGGGAACGAGCAGTACTTC
few,.,TRBV12-3/TRBV12-4,TRBJ2-1,CASSLNHYNEQFF,TGTGCCAGCAGTTTAAACCACTACAATGAGCAGTTCTTC
.,.,TRBV12-3/TRBV12-4,TRBJ1-1,CASSLRGGMNTEAFF,TGTGCCAGCAGTTTAAGAGGGGGAATGAACACTGAAGCTTTCTTT
.,TRBD2,TRBV29-1,TRBJ2-7,CSVRPRLAGDAGQYF,TGCAGCGTTCGGCCGCGACTAGCGGGAGATGCGGGGCAGTACTTC
few,.,TRBV7-2,TRBJ1-5,CASSSVNSNQPQHF,TGTGCCAGCAGCTCAGTTAATAGCAATCAGCCCCAGCATTTT
.,TRBD2,TRBV7-2,TRBJ2-2,CAGSLRFSGSTNTGELFF,TGTGCCGGCAGCTTACGGTTTAGCGGGAGTACTAACACCGGGGAGCTGTTTTTT
few,TRBD1,TRBV7-2,TRBJ2-7,CAGSLEGQGIIDEQYF,TGTGCCGGCAGCTTAGAAGGACAGGGGATAATCGACGAGCAGTACTTC
.,TRBD1,TRBV10-2,TRBJ1-5,CASSVGTDNQPQHF,TGCGCCAGCAGTGTTGGGACAGATAATCAGCCCCAGCATTTT
.,.,TRBV7-3,TRBJ2-2,CASSYTGPANGELFF,TGTGCCAGCAGCTACACGGGACCAGCCAACGGGGAGCTGTTTTTT
.,.,TRBV27,TRBJ2-5,CASRGERRETQYF,TGTGCCAGCAGGGGCGAGCGGAGGGAGACCCAGTACTTC
.,.,TRBV11-2,TRBJ1-1,CASSWGLPEAFF,TGTGCCAGCAGCTGGGGACTGCCTGAAGCTTTCTTT
.,TRBD1,TRBV29-1,TRBJ2-3,CSVEDGTGGTDTQYF,TGCAGCGTTGAAGATGGTACAGGGGGCACAGATACGCAGTATTTT
few,.,TRBV20-1,TRBJ1-1,CSPKGGEAFF,TGCAGTCCTAAGGGGGGTGAAGCTTTCTTT
.,TRBD2,TRBV20-1,TRBJ2-4,CSAFISGRANIQYF,TGCAGTGCCTTCATTAGCGGGAGGGCCAACATTCAGTACTTC
few,.,TRBV6-6,TRBJ1-4,CASSRPRDGSEKLFF,TGTGCCAGCAGTAGACCGAGGGACGGAAGTGAAAAACTGTTTTTT
.,TRBD2,TRBV29-1,TRBJ2-1,CSVVESSGSNEQFF,TGCAGCGTTGTCGAGTCTAGCGGGAGCAATGAGCAGTTCTTC
few,.,TRBV29-1,TRBJ2-5,CSVEETETQYF,TGCAGCGTTGAAGAAACGGAGACCCAGTACTTC